This TCR beta chain was observed in a study of regulatory T cells in long-lasting Graves disease. This clonotype was observed at least ten times. This CDR3 has 16 amino acids. V lost 5 bases and J 6 bases, leaving 17 bases between the germline ends. The germline gives CDR1 PRHDT, CDR2 FYEKMQ (reference sequence). CDR3 regions were amplified by Arm-PCR using iRepertoire HTBI primers to build TCR beta libraries. TCRdb reanalysed the multiplex PCR reads using MiXCR and keeps one entry per CDR3 protein. Of some 500,000 distinct CDR3 sequences detected, more than 15% appear once; the ten largest clones hold around 25%. Time point defined: newly diagnosed GD, antithyroid drugs for less than 3 months. Isolated PBMC RNA provided the starting material for the TCR library. American Thyroid Association guidelines defined Graves' disease diagnosis. This sample also belongs to another study, concerning T cells in Graves' hyperthyroidism and ophthalmopathy. As that report states: First-round RT-PCR with HTBI primers amplified the TCR CDR3 region. Blood also carried most thyroid clonotypes expanded above 0.001.

The sequencing used peripheral blood mononuclear cells (PBMCs), collected at new diagnosis, from a patient treated with antithyroid drugs. The chain carries TRBV13 and TRBJ1-6; possible D gene TRBD1, 5 bases. This clonotype was obtained from a woman aged 35-65 years with Graves disease. The CDR3 DNA reads TGTGCCAGCAGCCCTTCGTCGCTGAGGGGTAATTCACCCCTCCACTTT. This encodes CASSPSSLRGNSPLHF.